This TCR beta chain derives from a study of cytomegalovirus exposure and HLA in healthy donors. Study details: Out of approximately 400 genotyped donors, roughly 80% belonged to the Caucasian-associated ancestry cluster.

At sampling all donors were nominally healthy, likely with unrecorded immune exposures. Use of 60 Vbeta and 13 Jbeta primers characterized the PCR. Produced via immunoSEQ multiplex PCR; TCRdb's table is partial and in-frame only. The sample includes about 200,000 clones, about 82% seen only once; the top ten take less than 2.5%. The TCR originated in a woman between 50 and 59 years old in good health and CMV-seronegative. What was sequenced was PBMCs.

The CDR3 loop reads CAWSGPNLVLYGYTF. In DNA, the CDR3 is TGTGCCTGGAGTGGCCCAAACTTAGTTTTATATGGCTACACCTTC. The gene calls are TRBV30 and TRBJ1-2; D not certain. This CDR3 is built from 15 residues. Trimming pared 1 base from V and 5 bases from J, leaving 17 bases between. The germline CDR1 and CDR2 sequences are GTSNPN and SVGIG (reference sequence).